The 10 T cell receptor beta chains below come from one sample, sequenced in a study of blood T cell repertoires in COVID-19. Method: immunoSEQ multiplex PCR; TCRdb's copy keeps in-frame clones and lacks some. The profile shows about 530,000 clones, 85% to 90% of them singletons. Sequenced: peripheral blood. The receptors shown here come from a woman in her 50s with COVID-19, enrolled during active disease.

Of note for this clone: Other nucleotide sequences from this sample produce the same CDR3. The V gene is TRBV28, the J gene TRBJ1-4; D may be TRBD1 (5 bases). The ends were cut back, 6 bases at V and 0 bases at J, with 11 bases in the middle. The CDR3 consists of 15 residues. CDR1 and CDR2 from the germline V gene are MDHEN and SYDVKM. CDR3 residues: CASSLRGATNEKLFF. CDR3 DNA: TGTGCCAGCAGCCTTCGGGGGGCAACTAATGAAAAACTGTTTTTT.

The gene calls are TRBV10-3 and TRBJ2-5; D not certain. Trimming cost V 9 bases and J 5 bases, with 7 bases left between them. This CDR3 contains 10 residues. CDR1 is ENHRY, CDR2 SYGVKD, per germline. CDR3 sequence: CAIYKETQYF. In DNA, the CDR3 is TGTGCCATATACAAGGAGACCCAGTACTTC.

The chain has TRBV23-1 and TRBJ1-1; D is uncertain. TRBV23-1 carries the ORF label, with uncertain function. V dropped 0 bases and J dropped 3 bases, with 23 bases sitting between them. The CDR3 runs to 19 residues. CDR3 bases: TGCGCCAGCAGTCAATCGGTTTTGGACTCTTTCCCTGATGACACTGAAGCTTTCTTT. Translation gives CASSQSVLDSFPDDTEAFF.

Only one count was recorded for this clone. The genes are TRBV10-2 and TRBJ2-1; D not certain. The CDR3 has 13 residues. V was shortened by 0 bases and J by 7 bases, with 7 bases between the two germline ends. Looked up from germline, CDR1 is WSHSY and CDR2 is SAAADI. Written as DNA, the CDR3 is TGCGCCAGCAGTGAGTCCTCTGAGAATGAGCAGTTCTTC. Its protein product is CASSESSENEQFF.

The count of this clone is one. As DNA, the CDR3 is TGTGCCAGCAGCTTAGATCTTCCCTTCTACGAGCAGTACTTC. This codes for CASSLDLPFYEQYF. This sequence joins TRBV11-2 and TRBJ2-7; no definite D call. Trimming stripped 0 bases from V and 3 bases from J, with 9 bases between. Germline V gives CDR1 SGHAT, CDR2 FQNNGV. The CDR3 spans 14 residues.

The chain joins TRBV5-8 to TRBJ2-3; D remains unclear. From germline, CDR1 is SGHTS and CDR2 YDEGEE. Trimming removed 0 bases at V and 5 bases at J, with 10 bases between. This CDR3 has 14 amino acids. The CDR3 spells CASSLVARVDTQYF. For the CDR3, the DNA is TGTGCCAGCAGCTTGGTAGCTCGGGTAGATACGCAGTATTTT.

The chain combines TRBV7-9 with TRBJ2-1, with D unclear. The CDR3 runs 14 residues. The germline V gene has CDR1 SEHNR and CDR2 FQNEAQ (reference sequence). V lost 5 bases and J 8 bases, leaving 16 bases between the germline ends. Written as DNA, the CDR3 is TGTGCCAGCAGCCCTCTATACTTTGGGCATGAGCAGTTCTTC. Protein sequence: CASSPLYFGHEQFF.

The gene calls are TRBV5-1 and TRBJ2-5; D possibly corresponds to TRBD1 (6 bases). Germline V gives CDR1 SGHRS, CDR2 YFSETQ. This CDR3 has 16 amino acids. Trimming shortened V by 5 bases and J by 2 bases, and 19 bases separated the two germline ends. CDR3 amino acids: CASRPIAGTPQETQYF. CDR3 nucleotide sequence: TGCGCCAGCAGACCCATTGCCGGGACACCTCAAGAGACCCAGTACTTC.

This sequence joins TRBV25-1 and TRBJ2-1, with 9 bases lining up with TRBD2. The J segment lost 4 bases and the V segment lost 0 bases, leaving 10 bases of the junction unmatched. The germline gives CDR1 MGHDK, CDR2 SYGVNS. The CDR3 is 18 residues long. The CDR3 DNA follows: TGTGCCAGCAGTGAATATAATGCTGCGGGGGGGGTATACAATGAGCAGTTCTTC. It yields the protein CASSEYNAAGGVYNEQFF.

This chain connects TRBV2 to TRBJ2-1; a weak D match, TRBD2 (6 bases). V was clipped by 0 bases and J by 1 base, with 10 bases between them. In germline, CDR1 is SNHLY, CDR2 FYNNEI. This CDR3 comprises 16 residues. The CDR3 sequence: CASSEAEGKSYNEQFF. The DNA for the CDR3 is TGTGCCAGCAGTGAAGCGGAGGGGAAGTCCTACAATGAGCAGTTCTTC.